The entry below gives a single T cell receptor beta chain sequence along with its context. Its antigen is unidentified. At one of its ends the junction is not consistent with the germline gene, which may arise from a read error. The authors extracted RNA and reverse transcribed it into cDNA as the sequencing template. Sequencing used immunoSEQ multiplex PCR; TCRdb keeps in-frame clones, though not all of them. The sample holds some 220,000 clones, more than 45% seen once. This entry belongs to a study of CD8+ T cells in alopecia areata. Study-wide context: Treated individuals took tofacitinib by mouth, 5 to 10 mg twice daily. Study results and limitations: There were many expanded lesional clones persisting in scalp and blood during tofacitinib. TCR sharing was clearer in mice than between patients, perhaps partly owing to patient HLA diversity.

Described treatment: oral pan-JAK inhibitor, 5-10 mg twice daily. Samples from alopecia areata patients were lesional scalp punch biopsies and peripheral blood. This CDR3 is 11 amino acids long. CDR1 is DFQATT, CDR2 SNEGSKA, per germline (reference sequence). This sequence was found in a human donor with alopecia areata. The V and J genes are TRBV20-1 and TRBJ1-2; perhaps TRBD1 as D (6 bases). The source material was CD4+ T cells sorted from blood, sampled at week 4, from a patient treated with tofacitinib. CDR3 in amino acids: CSASHGTPTYF. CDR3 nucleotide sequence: TGCAGTGCTAGCCATGGGACACCTACTTACTTC.